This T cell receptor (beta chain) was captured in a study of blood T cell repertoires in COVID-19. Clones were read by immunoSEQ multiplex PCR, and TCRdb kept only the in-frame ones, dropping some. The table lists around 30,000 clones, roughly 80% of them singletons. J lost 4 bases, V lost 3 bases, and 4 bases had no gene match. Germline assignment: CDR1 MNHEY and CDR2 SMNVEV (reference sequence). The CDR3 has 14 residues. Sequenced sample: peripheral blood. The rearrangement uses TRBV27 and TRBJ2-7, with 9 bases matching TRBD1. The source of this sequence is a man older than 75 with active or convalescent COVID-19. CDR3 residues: CASSFGTGIYEQYF. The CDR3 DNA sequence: TGTGCCAGCAGTTTTGGGACAGGGATTTACGAGCAGTACTTC.